One and the same sample provided the 16 T cell receptor beta chains below, sequenced in a study of cytomegalovirus exposure and HLA in healthy donors. In the PCR, 60 Vbeta and 13 Jbeta primers were used. Clones were sequenced by immunoSEQ multiplex PCR, and TCRdb holds only the in-frame ones, with some missing. There are 150,000 to 200,000 clones in the sample; about 76% occur only once, and about 1.4% lies in the top ten. The sequenced sample consisted of PBMCs. These receptors originate from a woman in her fifties or sixties in good health and CMV-seronegative.

The V gene is TRBV18, the J gene TRBJ1-5; D not certain. The CDR3 length is 13 residues. Germline lookup yields CDR1 KGHSH and CDR2 LQKENI. The V and J ends lost 4 bases and 0 bases respectively, with 4 bases between them. In DNA form, the CDR3 reads TGTGCCAGCTCACTCTCTAGCAATCAGCCCCAGCATTTT. Translation gives CASSLSSNQPQHF.

The chain has TRBV4-1 and TRBJ1-5; unclear D gene. The germline gives CDR1 MGHRA, CDR2 YSYEKL. The CDR3 spans 13 residues. Between the trimmed V and J ends, which lost 4 bases and 9 bases, there was a span of 13 bases. CDR3 sequence: CASSLAIMGPQHF. DNA for the CDR3: TGCGCCAGCAGCCTAGCTATAATGGGGCCCCAGCATTTT.

J is TRBJ2-7 and V is TRBV18; weak D call: TRBD2 (5 bases). Germline V gene lookup returns CDR1 KGHSH and CDR2 LQKENI. The CDR3 sequence is 13 residues long. V dropped 3 bases and J dropped 2 bases, with 8 bases sitting between them. CDR3 loop: CASSPYGAYEQYF. The DNA of the CDR3 is TGTGCCAGCTCACCGTACGGGGCCTACGAGCAGTACTTC.

This chain connects TRBV29-1 to TRBJ1-1, with 11 bases lining up with TRBD1. CDR3 length equals 14 residues. Germline V CDR1 and CDR2: SQVTM, ANQGSEA. Germline trimming cut 4 bases from V and 10 bases from J; bases unmatched to any gene: 11. The CDR3 DNA reads TGCAGCGTTGCTGAATCCGGGACAGGGGGTCGAGCTTTCTTT. Translating it yields CSVAESGTGGRAFF.

The chain combines TRBV6-4 with TRBJ2-3; the D gene is possibly TRBD2 (5 bases). The germline V gene has CDR1 MRHNA and CDR2 SNTAGT. Trimming took 6 bases from V and 1 from J, leaving 11 bases between them. This CDR3 region has 14 residues. DNA of the CDR3: TGTGCCAGCAGCCCAGTCGGGGGCACAGATACGCAGTATTTT. Its translation is CASSPVGGTDTQYF.

The V and J genes are TRBV19 and TRBJ1-1, with TRBD1 matching 10 bases. Losses at the gene ends were 4 bases for V and 4 bases for J; bases not matched to a gene: 6. Germline loops: CDR1 LNHDA, CDR2 SQIVND (reference sequence). The CDR3 loop spans 15 amino acids. The CDR3 DNA sequence: TGTGCCAGTAGTAACCGACAGGGGGCCAGCACTGAAGCTTTCTTT. Protein product: CASSNRQGASTEAFF. The variable domain in full, with the rest retrieved from reference TRBV19 and TRBJ1-1, is DGGITQSPKYLFRKEGQNVTLSCEQNLNHDAMYWYRQDPGQGLRLIYYSQIVNDFQKGDIAEGYSVSREKKESFPLTVTSAQKNPTAFYLCASSNRQGASTEAFFGQGTRLTVV.

The chain combines TRBV7-3 with TRBJ2-2; maybe TRBD2 (5 bases). Trimming pared 3 bases from V and 6 bases from J, leaving 11 bases between. This CDR3 region has 14 residues. Looked up from germline, CDR1 is SGHTA and CDR2 is FQGTGA. The CDR3 spells CASSFSGGPGELFF. CDR3 nucleotide sequence: TGTGCCAGCAGCTTCAGTGGAGGTCCCGGGGAGCTGTTTTTT. Using reference TRBV7-3 and TRBJ2-2 for the parts outside the CDR3, the full variable domain is GAGVSQTPSNKVTEKGKYVELRCDPISGHTALYWYRQSLGQGPEFLIYFQGTGAADDSGLPNDRFFAVRPEGSVSTLKIQRTERGDSAVYLCASSFSGGPGELFFGEGSRLTVL.

This chain uses TRBV28 with TRBJ2-7, with 8 bases fitting TRBD2. J gave up 3 bases and V 6 bases, and 13 bases lay outside the gene matches. Germline-derived CDR1 and CDR2 are MDHEN and SYDVKM. This CDR3 region has 16 residues. CDR3 DNA: TGTGCCAGCAGGTCCGGGAGGGTTTCATTGGGCTACGAGCAGTACTTC. It encodes CASRSGRVSLGYEQYF.

A remark on this clone: The junction shows a germline mismatch at one end, possibly a read error. This chain uses TRBV28 with TRBJ1-2; D is undetermined. The CDR3 has 13 amino acids. The germline V gene encodes CDR1 MDHEN and CDR2 SYDVKM. The CDR3 spells CASSLLQIEGYPF. CDR3 DNA sequence: TGTGCCAGCAGTTTATTACAGATCGAAGGCTACCCCTTC.

The chain has TRBV27 and TRBJ1-6, with 10 positions matching TRBD1. The CDR3 spans 15 residues. The V and J ends lost 5 bases and 14 bases, in that order; junction bases with no gene match: 12. The germline CDR1 and CDR2 sequences are MNHEY and SMNVEV (reference sequence). The CDR3 loop reads CASSTRQGAYLALHF. In DNA, the CDR3 is TGTGCCAGCAGTACCCGACAGGGGGCTTATCTAGCCCTCCACTTT.

A word on this clone: The junction differs from germline at one of its ends, possibly a read error. The chain links TRBV7-9 to TRBJ2-3; D gene ambiguous. Germline V CDR1 and CDR2: SEHNR, FQNEAQ (reference sequence). The length of the CDR3 is 14 residues. The CDR3 sequence: CSSSLESARDTQYF. The CDR3 DNA follows: TGTTCCAGCAGCTTAGAGTCCGCCAGGGATACGCAGTATTTT.

V usage is TRBV9 and J usage is TRBJ2-5; TRBD2 matches at 13 bases. The germline V gene encodes CDR1 SGDLS and CDR2 YYNGEE. Trimming removed 4 bases from V and 2 bases from J; junction bases left unmatched: 14. The length of the CDR3 is 19 residues. The CDR3 here is CASSRGLQTSGRKQETQYF. The CDR3 DNA sequence: TGTGCCAGCAGCCGAGGGCTGCAGACTAGCGGGAGGAAACAAGAGACCCAGTACTTC.

V and J are TRBV7-2 and TRBJ2-1; 9 positions match TRBD2. Trimming cost V 1 base and J 4 bases; bases outside gene matches: 5. The germline gives CDR1 SGHTA, CDR2 FQGNSA. CDR3 length equals 16 residues. The DNA of the CDR3 is TGTGCCAGCAGCTTAGTCGGGACTAGCTTGTACAATGAGCAGTTCTTC. Amino acids: CASSLVGTSLYNEQFF.

This sequence joins TRBV4-3 and TRBJ1-4, with D perhaps matching TRBD1 (5 bases). The V end was cut by 3 bases, the J end by 7 bases, with 12 bases between. The length of the CDR3 is 14 residues. Germline lookup yields CDR1 LGHNA and CDR2 YSLEER. In nucleotides, the CDR3 is TGCGCCAGCAGCCAGGGCAGGGTCGTTGAAAAACTGTTTTTT. Translating it yields CASSQGRVVEKLFF.

The rearrangement links TRBV11-2 to TRBJ1-3; D gene uncertain. Germline V gene sequence: CDR1 SGHAT, CDR2 FQNNGV. The CDR3 totals 16 residues. V was shortened by 4 bases and J by 8 bases, with 21 bases between the two germline ends. CDR3 DNA: TGTGCCAGCAGCTCCTACACTACTGGTGGTTTCGACACCATATATTTT. It is translated as CASSSYTTGGFDTIYF.

The CDR3 reads CASSSTGAGTGELFF. The DNA of the CDR3 is TGTGCCAGCAGCTCCACAGGGGCGGGGACCGGGGAGCTGTTTTTT. The J gene is TRBJ2-2, the V gene TRBV7-2, with TRBD1 as a possible D gene (7 bases). Trimming pared 4 bases from V and 5 bases from J, leaving 14 bases between. From germline, CDR1 is SGHTA and CDR2 FQGNSA. The CDR3 is 15 amino acids.